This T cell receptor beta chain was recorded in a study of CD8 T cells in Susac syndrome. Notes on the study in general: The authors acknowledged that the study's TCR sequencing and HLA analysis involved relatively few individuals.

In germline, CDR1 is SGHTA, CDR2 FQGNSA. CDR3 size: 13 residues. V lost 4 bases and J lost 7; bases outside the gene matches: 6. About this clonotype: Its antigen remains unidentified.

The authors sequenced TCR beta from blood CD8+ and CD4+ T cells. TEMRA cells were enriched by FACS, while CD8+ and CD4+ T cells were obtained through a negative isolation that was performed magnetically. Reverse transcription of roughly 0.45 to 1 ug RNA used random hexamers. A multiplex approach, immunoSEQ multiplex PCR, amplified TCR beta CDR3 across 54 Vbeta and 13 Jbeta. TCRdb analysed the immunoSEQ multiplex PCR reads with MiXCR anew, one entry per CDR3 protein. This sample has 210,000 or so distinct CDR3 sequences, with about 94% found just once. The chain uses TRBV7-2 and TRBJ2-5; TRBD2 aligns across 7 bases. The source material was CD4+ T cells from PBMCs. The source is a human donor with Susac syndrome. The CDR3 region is CASSSGLDGTQYF. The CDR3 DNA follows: TGTGCCAGCAGCTCAGGACTAGACGGGACCCAGTACTTC.